A selection of T cell receptor beta chains follows, all from one sample in a study of T cell responses to AZD1222 COVID-19 vaccine. The method was immunoSEQ multiplex PCR; TCRdb's version includes in-frame clones alone and lacks a portion of them. The repertoire includes some 150,000 clones, 88% of them detected once, and about 5% sits in the top ten. The sequences come from peripheral blood, collected 28 days after the second dose of the MenACWY control vaccine. Receptors were obtained from an adult who received the MenACWY meningococcal vaccine as a control. CDR3s include the opening cysteine and the closing phenylalanine or tryptophan. A D gene is named only where the DNA matches it firmly. Size is stated for part of the rows, as once, few or many counts, or as a class when the clone is expanded.

.	TRBV28	TRBJ1-5	.	CASSLRVGSNQPQHF	TGTGCCAGCAGTTTACGGGTTGGTAGCAATCAGCCCCAGCATTTT
.	TRBV10-3	TRBJ1-1	once	CAISAAGARTEAFF	TGTGCCATCAGTGCTGCGGGGGCGCGTACTGAAGCTTTCTTT
.	TRBV30	TRBJ2-7	.	CAWSVPWSYEQYF	TGTGCCTGGAGTGTACCATGGAGTTACGAGCAGTACTTC
.	TRBV2	TRBJ1-6	.	CASSEDGDNSPLHF	TGTGCCAGCAGTGAAGATGGGGATAATTCACCCCTCCACTTT
TRBD2	TRBV2	TRBJ2-5	.	CASRRRRGGPETQYF	TGTGCCAGCAGGAGGAGGCGGGGGGGCCCGGAGACCCAGTACTTC
TRBD2	TRBV5-1	TRBJ2-5	.	CASSFGTSEETQYF	TGCGCCAGCAGCTTCGGGACTAGCGAAGAGACCCAGTACTTC
TRBD2	TRBV6-4	TRBJ2-1	.	CASSEKGLGNEQFF	TGTGCCAGCAGTGAAAAAGGACTAGGGAATGAGCAGTTCTTC
.	TRBV18	TRBJ1-3	.	CASSTTGRNSGNTIYF	TGTGCCAGCTCAACCACGGGACGGAACTCTGGAAACACCATATATTTT
.	TRBV7-9	TRBJ1-2	.	CASSLRGGSSSGYTF	TGTGCCAGCAGCTTACGGGGAGGTTCGAGTTCTGGCTACACCTTC
.	TRBV28	TRBJ1-2	.	CASRHRDGYTF	TGTGCCAGCAGGCACAGGGATGGCTACACCTTC
TRBD2	TRBV6-6	TRBJ2-1	.	CASLTSGSQAYNEQFF	TGTGCCAGCCTGACTAGCGGGAGCCAGGCCTACAATGAGCAGTTCTTC
TRBD2	TRBV11-2	TRBJ2-7	.	CASSFASVAGVREQYF	TGTGCCAGCAGCTTCGCTTCTGTAGCGGGAGTGCGCGAGCAGTACTTC
TRBD1	TRBV7-9	TRBJ2-7	once	CASSSGTGAYEQYF	TGTGCCAGCAGCTCGGGGACAGGGGCTTACGAGCAGTACTTC
.	TRBV5-1	TRBJ1-2	.	CASSLGPTGNYGYTF	TGCGCCAGCAGCTTGGGCCCTACAGGGAACTATGGCTACACCTTC
TRBD1	TRBV6-5	TRBJ1-5	.	CASSYQVQGKPQHF	TGTGCCAGCAGTTACCAAGTACAGGGGAAGCCCCAGCATTTT
TRBD2	TRBV5-6	TRBJ2-2	.	CASSLGGRGRTGELFF	TGTGCCAGCAGCTTGGGAGGGAGGGGCCGCACCGGGGAGCTGTTTTTT
TRBD2	TRBV5-6	TRBJ2-3	.	CASSSGTSGTDTQYF	TGTGCCAGCAGTTCCGGGACTAGCGGGACAGATACGCAGTATTTT
.	TRBV29-1	TRBJ1-1	.	CSVAGIRQRGTRNTEAFF	TGCAGCGTTGCTGGGATTCGGCAGAGGGGTACTCGCAACACTGAAGCTTTCTTT
.	TRBV10-2	TRBJ1-2	few	CASCLNRDLGSGYTF	TGCGCCAGCTGCCTGAACCGGGACCTAGGGTCTGGCTACACCTTC
.	TRBV7-9	TRBJ1-2	many	CASSTEKGGYTF	TGTGCCAGCAGCACAGAAAAGGGCGGCTACACCTTC
TRBD1	TRBV5-1	TRBJ2-7	.	CASSGDSFPYEQYF	TGCGCCAGCAGCGGGGACAGTTTCCCCTACGAGCAGTACTTC
.	TRBV7-2	TRBJ1-1	.	CASSFTQATEAFF	TGTGCCAGCAGCTTCACACAGGCCACGGAAGCTTTCTTT
TRBD1	TRBV7-2	TRBJ2-3	.	CASSTPPGQGADTDTQYF	TGTGCCAGCAGCACCCCTCCCGGACAGGGGGCAGACACAGATACGCAGTATTTT
.	TRBV5-6	TRBJ2-1	.	CASRLGQRYRNEQFF	TGTGCCAGCAGACTCGGCCAGCGGTATCGGAATGAGCAGTTCTTC
.	TRBV7-3	TRBJ2-3	.	CASSFGQLTDTQYF	TGTGCCAGCAGCTTCGGACAGCTCACAGATACGCAGTATTTT
TRBD2	TRBV6-2/TRBV6-3	TRBJ2-3	.	CASSYSGLAGERSQYF	TGTGCCAGCAGTTACTCGGGACTAGCGGGAGAAAGGTCGCAGTATTTT
TRBD2	TRBV20-1	TRBJ2-5	.	CSASLAGGHETQYF	TGCAGTGCTAGTTTGGCGGGGGGGCACGAGACCCAGTACTTC
.	TRBV4-3	TRBJ1-2	.	CASSQDTTGSGGYTF	TGCGCCAGCAGCCAAGACACAACAGGGTCCGGCGGCTACACCTTC
.	TRBV9	TRBJ2-7	.	CASSVGQGFDEQYF	TGTGCCAGCAGCGTAGGTCAGGGGTTCGACGAGCAGTACTTC
.	TRBV7-2	TRBJ2-7	.	CASSFASGEFEQYF	TGTGCCAGCAGCTTTGCCTCGGGGGAATTCGAGCAGTACTTC
TRBD1	TRBV4-3	TRBJ1-1	.	CASSLQQGDTEAFF	TGCGCCAGCAGCCTGCAACAGGGGGATACTGAAGCTTTCTTT
.	TRBV6-5	TRBJ1-2	.	CAPLEATNYGYTF	TGTGCCCCCCTTGAGGCGACTAACTATGGCTACACCTTC
.	TRBV5-1	TRBJ2-1	.	CASTGYNEQFF	TGCGCCAGCACCGGTTACAATGAGCAGTTCTTC
.	TRBV5-1	TRBJ2-3	.	CASSFTDPSTDTQYF	TGCGCCAGCAGCTTCACGGATCCTAGCACAGATACGCAGTATTTT
.	TRBV19	TRBJ1-5	.	CASTALGTGGNQPQHF	TGTGCCAGTACCGCCCTTGGGACGGGTGGGAATCAGCCCCAGCATTTT
.	TRBV2	TRBJ2-7	.	CASSVLYEQYF	TGTGCCAGCAGTGTCCTTTACGAGCAGTACTTC
.	TRBV28	TRBJ2-1	.	CASRPRRTSYNEQFF	TGTGCCAGCAGACCTAGGCGGACCAGCTACAATGAGCAGTTCTTC
TRBD1	TRBV18	TRBJ2-5	.	CASSQSQGMGETQYF	TGTGCCAGCTCACAATCACAGGGGATGGGAGAGACCCAGTACTTC
.	TRBV14	TRBJ1-1	.	CASRFMNTEAFF	TGTGCCAGCAGGTTCATGAACACTGAAGCTTTCTTT
.	TRBV4-1	TRBJ2-2	.	CASSRVGFSTGELFF	TGCGCCAGCAGCCGAGTGGGCTTTAGTACCGGGGAGCTGTTTTTT
.	TRBV9	TRBJ2-7	.	CASSVAPVSSYEQYF	TGTGCCAGCAGCGTAGCTCCGGTCTCCTCCTACGAGCAGTACTTC
.	TRBV15	TRBJ2-7	.	CATSRDSSYEQYF	TGTGCCACCAGCAGGGACAGCTCCTACGAGCAGTACTTC
TRBD2	TRBV6-5	TRBJ2-1	.	CASRFGRALWEQFF	TGTGCCAGCAGGTTCGGGAGGGCCTTGTGGGAGCAGTTCTTC
TRBD1	TRBV6-1	TRBJ2-5	.	CASSDIGGAETQYF	TGTGCCAGCAGTGACATAGGGGGCGCAGAGACCCAGTACTTC
.	TRBV2	TRBJ1-5	few	CASSGINQPQHF	TGTGCCAGCAGCGGGATCAATCAGCCCCAGCATTTT
.	TRBV5-1	TRBJ2-3	once	CASSLRGIDTDTQYF	TGCGCCAGCAGCTTGCGGGGGATAGACACAGATACGCAGTATTTT
TRBD1	TRBV10-3	TRBJ2-1	.	CATAYGGTGEQFF	TGTGCCACCGCATATGGGGGGACAGGTGAGCAGTTCTTC
TRBD1	TRBV7-2	TRBJ1-2	.	CASSVAGTGNYGYTF	TGTGCCAGCAGCGTCGCCGGGACAGGGAACTATGGCTACACCTTC
TRBD1	TRBV11-3	TRBJ1-3	once	CASSLGQGSGNTIYF	TGTGCCAGCAGCTTGGGACAGGGATCAGGAAACACCATATATTTT